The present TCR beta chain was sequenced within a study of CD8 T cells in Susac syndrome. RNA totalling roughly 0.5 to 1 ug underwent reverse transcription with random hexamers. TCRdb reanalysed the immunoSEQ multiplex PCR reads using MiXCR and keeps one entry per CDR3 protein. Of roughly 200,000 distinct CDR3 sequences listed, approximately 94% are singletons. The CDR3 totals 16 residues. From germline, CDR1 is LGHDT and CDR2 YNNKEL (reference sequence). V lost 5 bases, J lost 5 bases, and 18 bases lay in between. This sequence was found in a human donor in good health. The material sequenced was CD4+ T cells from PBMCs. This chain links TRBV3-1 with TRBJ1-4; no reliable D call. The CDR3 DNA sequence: TGTGCCAGCAGCAACCCCACCCCCGGAGGGAATGAAAAACTGTTTTTT. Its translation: CASSNPTPGGNEKLFF. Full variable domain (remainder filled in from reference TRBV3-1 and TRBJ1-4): DTAVSQTPKYLVTQMGNDKSIKCEQNLGHDTMYWYKQDSKKFLKIMFSYNNKELIINETVPNRFSPKSPDKAHLNLHINSLELGDSAVYFCASSNPTPGGNEKLFFGSGTQLSVL.